This is a list of T cell receptor beta chains from one sample in a study of Tregs in tolerant kidney transplant recipients. The method was immunoSEQ multiplex PCR; TCRdb's version includes in-frame clones alone and lacks a portion of them. Among about 81,000 clones listed, around 90% were seen once. Sequenced material: CD4+ T cells from blood (PBMCs), taken 24 months after the transplant. The receptors come from a human patient who received a combined kidney and bone marrow transplant. Some T cells may trace back to the graft donor. Each CDR3 is given with its conserved first and last residue. Each record gives: V gene, J gene, D gene, clone size, CDR3 DNA, CDR3 protein. D genes are given only for firm matches. Size is stated for part of the rows, as once, few or many counts, or as a class when the clone is expanded.

TRBV18	TRBJ2-5	-	-	TGTGCCAGCTCACCAACAGAAGAGACCCAGTACTTC	CASSPTEETQYF
TRBV29-1	TRBJ2-2	-	-	TGCAGCGTTGATCCGGGGGGCGCCACCGGGGAGCTGTTTTTT	CSVDPGGATGELFF
TRBV7-6	TRBJ2-3	-	-	TGTGCCAGCAGCTTAGATGGGGGGACCCCCACAGATACGCAGTATTTT	CASSLDGGTPTDTQYF
TRBV10-2	TRBJ1-1	-	-	TGCGCCAGCAGTGTGCCATCTCGACCCGGGGCTGAAGCTTTCTTT	CASSVPSRPGAEAFF
TRBV7-3	TRBJ2-2	TRBD2	-	TGTGCCAGCACGGGAGGCCCGAACACCGGGGAGCTGTTTTTT	CASTGGPNTGELFF
TRBV7-3	TRBJ2-7	TRBD1	-	TGTGCCAGCAGCTCCGGACAGGGGGTGAGTGAGCAGTACTTC	CASSSGQGVSEQYF
TRBV11-2	TRBJ2-7	TRBD1	-	TGTGCCAGCAGCTTAGTTCGCCGGGACAGGGGCTACGAGCAGTACTTC	CASSLVRRDRGYEQYF
TRBV7-3	TRBJ1-1	-	-	TGTGCCAGCAGCTTAGGACCGGGAGAAAACACTGAAGCTTTCTTT	CASSLGPGENTEAFF
TRBV7-9	TRBJ1-2	TRBD1	-	TGTGCCAGCAGCAGAGACAGGGACCCTAACTATGGCTACACCTTC	CASSRDRDPNYGYTF
TRBV4-1	TRBJ1-4	-	-	TGCGCCAGCAGCCGCACGGTAGCTCAGGGAAGATTGGAAAAACTGTTTTTT	CASSRTVAQGRLEKLFF
TRBV7-2	TRBJ2-3	-	-	TGTGCCAGCAGCTTAGCGCCGGCCCCCGGAGGCACAGATACGCAGTATTTT	CASSLAPAPGGTDTQYF
TRBV7-2	TRBJ2-6	-	-	TGTGCCAGCAGCCGATTTCTTTCTAGCGCGGGGGCCAACGTCCTGACTTTC	CASSRFLSSAGANVLTF
TRBV7-2	TRBJ2-7	-	-	TGTGCCAGCAGTCTGAGGTCGGGACTCCCGGAGCAGTACTTC	CASSLRSGLPEQYF
TRBV30	TRBJ1-2	-	-	TGTGCCTGGAGTGTGTTCCTCTATGGCTACACCTTC	CAWSVFLYGYTF
TRBV5-1	TRBJ1-2	TRBD1	-	TGCGCCAGCAGCCCCGCTCGCGGGACAGGGTTGGATGGCTACACCTTC	CASSPARGTGLDGYTF
TRBV9	TRBJ2-3	-	-	TGTGCCAGCAGCGTAGGCACAGTCCTCACAGATACGCAGTATTTT	CASSVGTVLTDTQYF
TRBV5-1	TRBJ2-2	-	-	TGCGCCAGCAAACCTCCTATGAACACCGGGGAGCTGTTTTTT	CASKPPMNTGELFF
TRBV7-2	TRBJ1-1	TRBD1	-	TGTGCCAGCAGCTTAGCACAGGGGGCGAGGGCTTTCTTT	CASSLAQGARAFF
TRBV7-2	TRBJ2-2	TRBD1	-	TGTGCCAGCAGCTTCGGACAGGGGTCATCCGGGGAGCTGTTTTTT	CASSFGQGSSGELFF
TRBV7-3	TRBJ2-2	-	-	TGTGCCAGCAGCTTAAAAGTAGCCGGGGAGCTGTTTTTT	CASSLKVAGELFF
TRBV19	TRBJ2-5	TRBD2	-	TGTGCCAGTAGTACCGGGACTAGCGGGAGATATGGGGAGACCCAGTACTTC	CASSTGTSGRYGETQYF
TRBV5-1	TRBJ2-5	-	-	TGCGCCAGCAGGAGCCACCCCCAAGAGACCCAGTACTTC	CASRSHPQETQYF
TRBV7-6	TRBJ2-3	-	-	TGTGCCAGCAGCACCGCTAGGTGGTGGGCGCAGTATTTT	CASSTARWWAQYF
TRBV30	TRBJ1-1	-	-	TGTGCCTGGAACAGAGGGCGCTCTCTCGAAGCTTTCTTT	CAWNRGRSLEAFF
TRBV28	TRBJ2-1	TRBD1	few	TGTGCCAGCAGTCCAGGGGGCGCCTACAATGAGCAGTTCTTC	CASSPGGAYNEQFF
TRBV4-2	TRBJ2-2	TRBD2	-	TGTGCCAGCAGCCAAGCCACCTCCCTAGCGGGATACACCGGGGAGCTGTTTTTT	CASSQATSLAGYTGELFF
TRBV11-2	TRBJ1-1	-	once	TGTGCCAGCAGCCAACGGGGGGCAGTAAACACTGAAGCTTTCTTT	CASSQRGAVNTEAFF
TRBV5-1	TRBJ2-5	-	-	TGCGCCAGCAGCTTGTCCCCTTCTACAGGGCAAGAGACCCAGTACTTC	CASSLSPSTGQETQYF
TRBV18	TRBJ2-7	-	once	TGTGCCAGCTCACCCCGGGGTACGTACGAGCAGTACTTC	CASSPRGTYEQYF
TRBV7-2	TRBJ2-7	TRBD2	-	TGTGCCAGCCGCCGGGGGGGACTAGGCCCGTACGAGCAGTACTTC	CASRRGGLGPYEQYF
TRBV5-1	TRBJ2-7	TRBD1	-	TGCGCCAGCAGCTTACAGGGGGTCTACGAGCAGTACTTC	CASSLQGVYEQYF
TRBV20-1	TRBJ1-2	TRBD1	-	TGCAGTGCTAGGGACAGGTCGGGCTACACCTTC	CSARDRSGYTF
TRBV9	TRBJ2-3	-	-	TGTGCCAGCAGCGTAGCGACAACCACAGATACGCAGTATTTT	CASSVATTTDTQYF
TRBV2	TRBJ1-5	-	-	TGTGCCAGCAGTGGACTGACAGGAAACAATCAGCCCCAGCATTTT	CASSGLTGNNQPQHF
TRBV6-5	TRBJ1-6	-	-	TGTGCCAGCAGGCCAGACAGGACCTATAATTCACCCCTCCACTTT	CASRPDRTYNSPLHF
TRBV4-3	TRBJ1-4	TRBD1	-	TGCGCCAGCAGCCCTCAGCCCAGGGGGGCAACTAATGAAAAACTGTTTTTT	CASSPQPRGATNEKLFF
TRBV4-2	TRBJ2-3	-	-	TGTGCCAGCAGCCAAGATCAGGGACTCACAGATACGCAGTATTTT	CASSQDQGLTDTQYF
TRBV7-2	TRBJ1-6	TRBD1	-	TGTGCCAGCAGCTTATCAAGGACAGGGGGCGTTGGTTCACCCCTCCACTTT	CASSLSRTGGVGSPLHF
TRBV9	TRBJ2-2	TRBD2	-	TGTGCCAGCACCCCGACTAGCGGGGGACGAGTCAACACCGGGGAGCTGTTTTTT	CASTPTSGGRVNTGELFF
TRBV28	TRBJ2-7	-	-	TGTGCCAGCAACCACCCCCTCGGACAGCGCTACGAGCAGTACTTC	CASNHPLGQRYEQYF
TRBV7-9	TRBJ2-1	-	-	TGTGCCAGCAGCCCCCGAAAGATCGTACAGGGTCTCCACAATGAGCAGTTCTTC	CASSPRKIVQGLHNEQFF
TRBV28	TRBJ1-2	TRBD1	once	TGTGCCAGCAGTTCCCATGGGACAGGGGTCTATGGCTACACCTTC	CASSSHGTGVYGYTF
TRBV7-3	TRBJ1-1	TRBD1	-	TGTGCCAGCAGCTTAACACAGGGGTTCACTGAAGCTTTCTTT	CASSLTQGFTEAFF
TRBV6-5	TRBJ2-7	-	-	TGTGCCAGCAGGGAAAGACAGGACCTAGGTGAGCAGTACTTC	CASRERQDLGEQYF
TRBV7-2	TRBJ1-1	-	-	TGTGCCAGCAGCCCCACGAAAGGGGTGAACACTGAAGCTTTCTTT	CASSPTKGVNTEAFF
TRBV25-1	TRBJ2-3	-	-	TGTGCCAGCACTCCGACAGGAACGAGCACAGATACGCAGTATTTT	CASTPTGTSTDTQYF
TRBV5-1	TRBJ2-7	TRBD2	-	TGCGCCAGCACCCCAACTAGCGCGAGCTCCTACGAGCAGTACTTC	CASTPTSASSYEQYF
TRBV19	TRBJ2-5	-	-	TGTGCCAGTAGTATTTATGACTACGGCCAAGAGACCCAGTACTTC	CASSIYDYGQETQYF
TRBV7-8	TRBJ1-3	-	-	TGTGCCAGCAGCTTAGCGGGCACAGGCACTGGAAACACCATATATTTT	CASSLAGTGTGNTIYF
TRBV11-2	TRBJ2-5	-	-	TGTGCCAGCAGCTTCACCCACGGTTCTAGCGAGACCCAGTACTTC	CASSFTHGSSETQYF
TRBV6-1	TRBJ2-7	-	-	TGTGCCAGCAGTGAAAGGGGGGACAGAGTCTACGAGCAGTACTTC	CASSERGDRVYEQYF
TRBV5-1	TRBJ2-7	-	once	TGCGCCAGCAGCTTGCGGGGAGGGGGGTACGAGCAGTACTTC	CASSLRGGGYEQYF
TRBV5-4	TRBJ2-1	-	-	TGTGCCAGCAGCTTTCCCTCCCGGGACTACAATGAGCAGTTCTTC	CASSFPSRDYNEQFF
TRBV6-6	TRBJ1-5	-	-	TGTGCCAGCAGTTACTCCACAGGGACCCAGCATTTT	CASSYSTGTQHF
TRBV27	TRBJ1-2	-	-	TGTGCCAGCAGTTTATCCGGGCTTAGGGGTGGTGGCTACACCTTC	CASSLSGLRGGGYTF
TRBV7-2	TRBJ1-2	-	-	TGTGCCAGCAGCCTGGGACTCAGGAATCCTCGCTCCTACACCTTC	CASSLGLRNPRSYTF
TRBV7-3	TRBJ2-3	-	-	TGTGCCAGCAGCTTGGGACTTTCCTCAGATACGCAGTATTTT	CASSLGLSSDTQYF
TRBV2	TRBJ2-5	-	-	TGTGCCAGCAGTGATGTACGGGGGTTCGGAGAGACCCAGTACTTC	CASSDVRGFGETQYF
TRBV9	TRBJ2-1	-	-	TGTGCCAGCAGCGCGTTCGGTTTGACCTACAATGAGCAGTTCTTC	CASSAFGLTYNEQFF
TRBV11-2	TRBJ2-7	TRBD1	-	TGTGCCAGCAGCAGAGGGACAGGGGGCGGCTACGAGCAGTACTTC	CASSRGTGGGYEQYF